This T cell receptor (beta chain) came from a study of shared clonotypes between healthy human individuals. The repertoire was sequenced with immunoSEQ multiplex PCR; TCRdb's copy has only in-frame clones and lacks some. Of more than 2,000,000 clones in the sample, just over 90% are singletons; the top ten hold about 0.13%. Trimming took off 6 bases at V and 4 bases at J, with 15 bases between the two ends. From germline, CDR1 is MGHDK and CDR2 SYGVNS. The CDR3 runs to 14 residues. This sequence joins TRBV25-1 and TRBJ2-5, with D possibly TRBD2 on 6 matching bases. The source is a man between 18 and 29 years old in good health. The specimen sequenced was naive CD4+ T cells sorted from blood. Documented subset: CD45RA+ positively selected. The CDR3 sequence: CASSPEGPGETQYF. The CDR3 DNA follows: TGTGCCAGCAGCCCGGAGGGCCCGGGAGAGACCCAGTACTTC.